What follows are 15 T cell receptor beta chains derived from one specimen sequenced in a study of PD-1 blockade in mismatch repair-deficient tumors. Sequenced by immunoSEQ multiplex PCR; TCRdb stores in-frame clones only, minus some. Among tens of thousands of clones listed, around 89% were seen once. The input for sequencing was peripheral blood, taken 52 weeks after starting pembrolizumab. The receptors shown here come from an adult with mismatch repair-deficient cancer.

V usage is TRBV2 and J usage is TRBJ2-7; 9 positions agree with TRBD1. V lost 6 bases, J lost 3 bases, and 6 bases stayed unmatched. The germline V gene has CDR1 SNHLY and CDR2 FYNNEI. The CDR3 is made up of 14 amino acids. CDR3: CASSPGQGHYEQYF. The CDR3, as DNA: TGTGCCAGCAGCCCGGGACAGGGACACTACGAGCAGTACTTC. The full variable domain, completed using reference TRBV2 and TRBJ2-7, is EPEVTQTPSHQVTQMGQEVILRCVPISNHLYFYWYRQILGQKVEFLVSFYNNEISEKSEIFDDQFSVERPDGSNFTLKIRSTKLEDSAMYFCASSPGQGHYEQYFGPGTRLTVT.

The chain uses TRBV19 and TRBJ2-7; tentative D call: TRBD1 (6 bases). Germline loops: CDR1 LNHDA, CDR2 SQIVND (reference sequence). This CDR3 spans 15 amino acids. Trimming took 3 bases from V and 0 from J, leaving 12 bases between them. The CDR3, as DNA: TGTGCCAGTAGTATCTCCGGACAGAGCTCCTACGAGCAGTACTTC. This codes for CASSISGQSSYEQYF.

The chain couples TRBV4-3 to TRBJ1-2; weak D call: TRBD1 (5 bases). This CDR3 comprises 15 residues. V was shortened by 0 bases and J by 4 bases, with 12 bases between the two germline ends. The germline V gene encodes CDR1 LGHNA and CDR2 YSLEER. The CDR3 DNA reads TGCGCCAGCAGCCAAGAACAGACGGGACGCTATGGCTACACCTTC. Translating it yields CASSQEQTGRYGYTF.

The CDR3 DNA reads as TGTGCCATCAGCGGACAGCTAGAAGAGACCCAGTACTTC. Translation: CAISGQLEETQYF. This chain joins TRBV10-3 and TRBJ2-5; D possibly corresponds to TRBD1 (6 bases). CDR3 length: 13 residues. The ends were cut back, 6 bases at V and 3 bases at J, with 11 bases in the middle. The V gene's germline CDR1 is ENHRY and CDR2 SYGVKD.

This clone is a singleton in its sample. V is TRBV30 and J is TRBJ2-7, with no clear D. Germline V CDR1 and CDR2: GTSNPN, SVGIG (reference sequence). The ends were cut back, 7 bases at V and 0 bases at J, with 13 bases in the middle. The CDR3 spans 13 residues. CDR3 in DNA: TGTGCCTTCCAGACATTAAGCTCCTACGAGCAGTACTTC. It specifies CAFQTLSSYEQYF.

J is TRBJ2-7 and V is TRBV18, with 8 bases aligning to TRBD2. The length of the CDR3 is 15 residues. The germline V gene has CDR1 KGHSH and CDR2 LQKENI. Trimming removed 6 bases from V and 0 bases from J; junction bases left unmatched: 7. The CDR3: CASSPTSGASYEQYF. CDR3 bases: TGTGCCAGCTCGCCCACTAGCGGAGCCTCCTACGAGCAGTACTTC.

The J gene is TRBJ1-1, the V gene TRBV19; D remains unclear. Trimming pared 8 bases from V and 6 bases from J, leaving 13 bases between. This CDR3 comprises 12 residues. Germline loops: CDR1 LNHDA, CDR2 SQIVND (reference sequence). The CDR3 is CASARRSPEAFF. The DNA of the CDR3 is TGTGCCAGTGCTCGACGGTCTCCTGAAGCTTTCTTT. Drawing the rest from reference TRBV19 and TRBJ1-1, the complete variable domain is DGGITQSPKYLFRKEGQNVTLSCEQNLNHDAMYWYRQDPGQGLRLIYYSQIVNDFQKGDIAEGYSVSREKKESFPLTVTSAQKNPTAFYLCASARRSPEAFFGQGTRLTVV.

This clone is a singleton in its sample. The gene calls are TRBV28 and TRBJ1-1, with D perhaps matching TRBD1 (6 bases). This CDR3 comprises 14 residues. V lost 5 bases, J lost 10 bases, and 20 bases lay in between. The germline CDR1 and CDR2 sequences are MDHEN and SYDVKM. The chain's CDR3 is CASSTDGQPWGAFF. For the CDR3, the DNA is TGTGCCAGCAGTACTGATGGACAGCCTTGGGGAGCTTTCTTT.

The V and J genes are TRBV28 and TRBJ2-2; tentatively, D is TRBD2 (5 bases). This CDR3 comprises 17 residues. CDR1 is MDHEN and CDR2 is SYDVKM in the germline V gene. Trimming left V 7 bases short and J 3 bases short, with 21 bases between. CDR3 sequence: CASNLLPGGGDTGELFF. The DNA of the CDR3 is TGTGCCAGCAACCTTCTCCCTGGCGGAGGTGACACCGGGGAGCTGTTTTTT.

The chain has TRBV4-2 and TRBJ2-3, with 10 bases matching TRBD2. The CDR3 length is 17 residues. Germline V CDR1 and CDR2: LGHNA, YNFKEQ. The trim removed 4 bases at V and 4 bases at J, leaving 11 bases unmatched. CDR3 residues: CASSRGRASGSSDTQYF. Here the CDR3 DNA reads TGTGCCAGCAGCCGGGGAAGGGCTAGCGGGAGTTCAGATACGCAGTATTTT.

The chain employs TRBV4-3 and TRBJ2-7; 9 positions agree with TRBD1. After removal of 4 bases from V and 3 bases from J, the junction contained 7 bases not matched to a gene. CDR1 is LGHNA, CDR2 YSLEER, per germline. The CDR3 consists of 15 residues. The CDR3 loop reads CASSPGQGYGYEQYF. As DNA, the CDR3 is TGCGCCAGCAGCCCGGGACAGGGTTACGGCTACGAGCAGTACTTC.

This clone was picked up one time. V is TRBV29-1 and J is TRBJ2-5, with 7 bases fitting TRBD1. The junction had 3 bases not matched to a gene; V was cut back by 6 bases and J by 2 bases. CDR1 is SQVTM and CDR2 is ANQGSEA in the germline V gene. This CDR3 has 12 amino acids. As DNA, the CDR3 is TGCAGCGTAGGGACAGCTCAAGAGACCCAGTACTTC. Translated: CSVGTAQETQYF.

The chain is built from TRBV7-8 and TRBJ2-5; the D gene is possibly TRBD1 (5 bases). Germline CDR1 and CDR2: SGHVS and FQNEAQ. There are 15 residues in the CDR3. Trimming left V 3 bases short and J 2 bases short, with 13 bases between. The CDR3 sequence: CASSFNRQRQETQYF. The CDR3, as DNA: TGTGCCAGCAGCTTCAATCGACAGCGACAAGAGACCCAGTACTTC.

The chain uses TRBV6-1 and TRBJ2-5, with TRBD1 as a possible D gene (6 bases). Between the trimmed V and J ends, which lost 3 bases and 4 bases, there was a span of 12 bases. Germline V gene data show CDR1 as MNHNS and CDR2 as SASEGT. The CDR3 is 14 amino acids. CDR3: CASSERGLGETQYF. The CDR3 DNA reads as TGTGCCAGCAGTGAGAGGGGGTTAGGAGAGACCCAGTACTTC.

The chain is built from TRBV27 and TRBJ2-3; 11 nucleotides agree with TRBD2. The J segment lost 5 bases and the V segment lost 3 bases, leaving 4 bases of the junction unmatched. Germline V CDR1 and CDR2: MNHEY, SMNVEV (reference sequence). This CDR3 comprises 15 residues. The CDR3 coding sequence is TGTGCCAGCAGTTTTAGCGGGAGGGCCCAAGATACGCAGTATTTT. Residues: CASSFSGRAQDTQYF.